The 18 T cell receptor beta chains listed next were all sequenced from one sample in a study of control samples from healthy donors and cancer patients. TCRdb keeps only in-frame clones here, not all; method: immunoSEQ multiplex PCR. The data hold roughly 80,000 clones, with around 92% observed a single time. The sample was blood. All receptors come from a woman aged 55-70 years in good health.

A few counts support this clone. V gene TRBV11-2 combines with J gene TRBJ1-1; D remains unclear. The CDR3 totals 13 residues. The germline V gene encodes CDR1 SGHAT and CDR2 FQNNGV. V was trimmed by 3 bases and J by 4 bases, leaving 9 bases between them. The CDR3 nucleotides are TGTGCCAGCAGCTTGACGGTTTTCACTGAAGCTTTCTTT. This codes for CASSLTVFTEAFF.

The V and J genes are TRBV6-2 or TRBV6-3 and TRBJ1-2, with a possible D match to TRBD1 (6 bases). The germline V and J ends were trimmed by 4 bases and 6 bases, with 15 bases remaining between them. The germline CDR1 and CDR2 sequences are MNHEY and SVGEGT. There are 14 residues in the CDR3. CDR3 DNA: TGTGCCAGCAGTTCTCTGACAGGAGGGCATGGCTACACCTTC. It codes for CASSSLTGGHGYTF.

The chain combines TRBV10-3 with TRBJ2-1, with D perhaps TRBD2 (5 bases). V dropped 4 bases and J dropped 7 bases, with 14 bases sitting between them. This CDR3 has 14 residues. The V gene's germline CDR1 is ENHRY and CDR2 SYGVKD. The CDR3 coding sequence is TGTGCCATCAGTGCCCGGGAAGAAGATAATGAGCAGTTCTTC. It yields the protein CAISAREEDNEQFF.

The V gene is TRBV2, the J gene TRBJ1-1; weak D call: TRBD1 (6 bases). This CDR3 has 16 amino acids. V lost 7 bases to trimming and J lost 1 base, with 19 bases between them. CDR1 and CDR2 (germline): SNHLY, FYNNEI. This CDR3 reads CASMRGQPNRNTEAFF. CDR3 DNA: TGTGCCAGCATGAGAGGACAGCCAAATAGGAACACTGAAGCTTTCTTT. Full variable domain (rest looked up from reference TRBV2 and TRBJ1-1): EPEVTQTPSHQVTQMGQEVILRCVPISNHLYFYWYRQILGQKVEFLVSFYNNEISEKSEIFDDQFSVERPDGSNFTLKIRSTKLEDSAMYFCASMRGQPNRNTEAFFGQGTRLTVV.

The rearrangement uses TRBV6-6 and TRBJ2-3, with TRBD2 matching 7 bases. The CDR3 has 12 residues. The junction had 5 bases not matched to a gene; V was cut back by 5 bases and J by 9 bases. The germline CDR1 and CDR2 sequences are MNHNY and SVGAGI (reference sequence). The CDR3 region is CASSTRGDTQYF. CDR3 sequence (DNA): TGTGCCAGCAGTACCCGGGGGGACACGCAGTATTTT.

The V gene is TRBV24-1, the J gene TRBJ2-3, with D possibly called TRBD1 or TRBD2 (5 bases each). CDR3 length: 14 amino acids. With 3 bases removed from V and 5 bases from J, the gap between germline ends came to 11 bases. Germline CDR1 KGHDR, CDR2 SFDVKD. The CDR3 reads CATSDRGRIDTQYF. CDR3 DNA sequence: TGTGCCACCAGTGATCGGGGACGGATAGATACGCAGTATTTT.

This chain links TRBV6-5 with TRBJ2-7; tentative D call: TRBD2 (6 bases). Trimming removed 1 base from V and 3 bases from J, with 10 bases in between. This CDR3 comprises 14 residues. Germline assignment: CDR1 MNHEY and CDR2 SVGAGI. The CDR3 region is CASSYWGVDYEQYF. In DNA form, the CDR3 reads TGTGCCAGCAGTTACTGGGGGGTGGACTACGAGCAGTACTTC.

This clone was counted a single time. Written as DNA, the CDR3 is TGTGCCAGTAGACAGGGCCTAGCGGAAAAAGAGACCCAGTACTTC. The encoded protein is CASRQGLAEKETQYF. The rearrangement uses TRBV19 and TRBJ2-5, with D possibly being TRBD2 (7 bases). Germline V gene data show CDR1 as LNHDA and CDR2 as SQIVND (reference sequence). The V end was cut by 6 bases, the J end by 3 bases, with 17 bases between. CDR3 length equals 15 residues. The full variable domain, rest sourced from reference TRBV19 and TRBJ2-5, is DGGITQSPKYLFRKEGQNVTLSCEQNLNHDAMYWYRQDPGQGLRLIYYSQIVNDFQKGDIAEGYSVSREKKESFPLTVTSAQKNPTAFYLCASRQGLAEKETQYFGPGTRLLVL.

The chain links TRBV28 to TRBJ2-1; 8 bases line up with TRBD2. V was clipped by 4 bases and J by 15 bases; unmatched bases: 5. The germline CDR1 and CDR2 sequences are MDHEN and SYDVKM. The CDR3 runs to 11 residues. The CDR3 nucleotides read TGTGCCAGCAGTTCCAGACTAGCGTGGTTCTTC. This gives the protein CASSSRLAWFF.

V is TRBV29-1 and J is TRBJ2-7; weak D call: TRBD1 (6 bases). Looked up from germline, CDR1 is SQVTM and CDR2 is ANQGSEA. This CDR3 region has 12 residues. V was clipped by 5 bases and J by 0 bases, with 8 bases between them. The CDR3 sequence: CSVRQDSYEQYF. The DNA of the CDR3 is TGCAGCGTTAGACAGGACTCCTACGAGCAGTACTTC.

The chain joins TRBV25-1 to TRBJ2-5, with D possibly being TRBD2 (6 bases). The CDR3 totals 11 residues. CDR1 is MGHDK, CDR2 SYGVNS, per germline. V lost 11 bases and J lost 1, with 8 bases in between. CDR3 amino acids: CASGVQETQYF. DNA of the CDR3: TGTGCCTCGGGGGTCCAAGAGACCCAGTACTTC.

This chain uses TRBV5-6 with TRBJ2-1; TRBD2 aligns across 7 bases. CDR3 length: 14 residues. The germline V gene has CDR1 SGHDT and CDR2 YYEEEE. J was trimmed by 7 bases and V by 1 base; bases with no gene match: 5. DNA for the CDR3: TGTGCCAGCAGCTTGTCACCTAGCGGTAATGAGCAGTTCTTC. It specifies CASSLSPSGNEQFF.

The chain carries TRBV19 and TRBJ1-1; D is possibly TRBD1 (6 bases). Germline V gene data show CDR1 as LNHDA and CDR2 as SQIVND (reference sequence). The CDR3 covers 16 residues. Trimming removed 3 bases from V and 4 bases from J, with 18 bases in between. Written as DNA, the CDR3 is TGTGCCAGTAGTATCTCAGGGGTAGGGGTTGCCACTGAAGCTTTCTTT. It encodes CASSISGVGVATEAFF.

V gene TRBV10-3 combines with J gene TRBJ1-6; TRBD1 is a possible D gene (5 bases). CDR1 and CDR2 from the germline V gene are ENHRY and SYGVKD. Trimming took 3 bases from V and 0 from J, leaving 21 bases between them. This CDR3 is built from 20 residues. The CDR3 here is CAISDAPWKGERSYNSPLHF. For the CDR3, the DNA is TGTGCCATCAGTGACGCCCCATGGAAAGGGGAACGCTCCTATAATTCACCCCTCCACTTT.

The chain has TRBV18 and TRBJ1-5; possibly TRBD1 for D (5 bases). V lost 5 bases and J lost 4, with 12 bases in between. In germline, CDR1 is KGHSH, CDR2 LQKENI. The CDR3 totals 14 residues. As DNA, the CDR3 is TGTGCCAGCTCAACCGGGACGGATAATCAGCCCCAGCATTTT. This translates into CASSTGTDNQPQHF.

V is TRBV27 and J is TRBJ2-7; 8 bases are a match to TRBD1. The CDR3 covers 15 residues. V gave up 6 bases and J gave up 6 bases; unmatched junction bases: 13. The germline CDR1 and CDR2 sequences are MNHEY and SMNVEV (reference sequence). The CDR3 sequence is CASSPWGQGAVEQYF. CDR3 nucleotide sequence: TGTGCCAGCAGCCCTTGGGGGCAGGGGGCGGTCGAGCAGTACTTC.

CDR3 coding DNA: TGTGCCAGCAGTCGGACCGGGACTTTATTCGGGGAGCTGTTTTTT. As protein: CASSRTGTLFGELFF. V gene TRBV27 combines with J gene TRBJ2-2; tentatively, D is TRBD2 (6 bases). The CDR3 length is 15 residues. Looked up from germline, CDR1 is MNHEY and CDR2 is SMNVEV (reference sequence). Trimming pared 5 bases from V and 7 bases from J, leaving 17 bases between.

V gene TRBV7-2 combines with J gene TRBJ1-3; D not resolved. The CDR3 covers 16 residues. CDR1 and CDR2 (germline): SGHTA, FQGNSA. V lost 1 base and J 0 bases, leaving 10 bases between the germline ends. In DNA form, the CDR3 reads TGTGCCAGCAGCTTAGTAGTCGGGAGCTCTGGAAACACCATATATTTT. As protein: CASSLVVGSSGNTIYF.